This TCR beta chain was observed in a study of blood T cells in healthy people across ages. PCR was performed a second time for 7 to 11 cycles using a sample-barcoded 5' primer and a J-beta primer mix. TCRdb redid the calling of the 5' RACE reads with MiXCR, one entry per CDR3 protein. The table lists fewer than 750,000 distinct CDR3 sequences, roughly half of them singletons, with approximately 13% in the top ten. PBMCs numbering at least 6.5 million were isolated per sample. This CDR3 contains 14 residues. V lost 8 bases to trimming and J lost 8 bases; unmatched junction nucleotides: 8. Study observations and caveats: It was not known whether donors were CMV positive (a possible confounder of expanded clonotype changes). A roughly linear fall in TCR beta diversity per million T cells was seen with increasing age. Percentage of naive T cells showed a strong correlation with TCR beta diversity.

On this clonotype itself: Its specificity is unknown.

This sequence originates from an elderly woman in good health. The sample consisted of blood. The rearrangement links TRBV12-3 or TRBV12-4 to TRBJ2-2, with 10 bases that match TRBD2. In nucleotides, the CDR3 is TGTGCCAGCCGAAATAGCGGGGGGTCTGGGGAGCTGTTTTTT. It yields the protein CASRNSGGSGELFF.